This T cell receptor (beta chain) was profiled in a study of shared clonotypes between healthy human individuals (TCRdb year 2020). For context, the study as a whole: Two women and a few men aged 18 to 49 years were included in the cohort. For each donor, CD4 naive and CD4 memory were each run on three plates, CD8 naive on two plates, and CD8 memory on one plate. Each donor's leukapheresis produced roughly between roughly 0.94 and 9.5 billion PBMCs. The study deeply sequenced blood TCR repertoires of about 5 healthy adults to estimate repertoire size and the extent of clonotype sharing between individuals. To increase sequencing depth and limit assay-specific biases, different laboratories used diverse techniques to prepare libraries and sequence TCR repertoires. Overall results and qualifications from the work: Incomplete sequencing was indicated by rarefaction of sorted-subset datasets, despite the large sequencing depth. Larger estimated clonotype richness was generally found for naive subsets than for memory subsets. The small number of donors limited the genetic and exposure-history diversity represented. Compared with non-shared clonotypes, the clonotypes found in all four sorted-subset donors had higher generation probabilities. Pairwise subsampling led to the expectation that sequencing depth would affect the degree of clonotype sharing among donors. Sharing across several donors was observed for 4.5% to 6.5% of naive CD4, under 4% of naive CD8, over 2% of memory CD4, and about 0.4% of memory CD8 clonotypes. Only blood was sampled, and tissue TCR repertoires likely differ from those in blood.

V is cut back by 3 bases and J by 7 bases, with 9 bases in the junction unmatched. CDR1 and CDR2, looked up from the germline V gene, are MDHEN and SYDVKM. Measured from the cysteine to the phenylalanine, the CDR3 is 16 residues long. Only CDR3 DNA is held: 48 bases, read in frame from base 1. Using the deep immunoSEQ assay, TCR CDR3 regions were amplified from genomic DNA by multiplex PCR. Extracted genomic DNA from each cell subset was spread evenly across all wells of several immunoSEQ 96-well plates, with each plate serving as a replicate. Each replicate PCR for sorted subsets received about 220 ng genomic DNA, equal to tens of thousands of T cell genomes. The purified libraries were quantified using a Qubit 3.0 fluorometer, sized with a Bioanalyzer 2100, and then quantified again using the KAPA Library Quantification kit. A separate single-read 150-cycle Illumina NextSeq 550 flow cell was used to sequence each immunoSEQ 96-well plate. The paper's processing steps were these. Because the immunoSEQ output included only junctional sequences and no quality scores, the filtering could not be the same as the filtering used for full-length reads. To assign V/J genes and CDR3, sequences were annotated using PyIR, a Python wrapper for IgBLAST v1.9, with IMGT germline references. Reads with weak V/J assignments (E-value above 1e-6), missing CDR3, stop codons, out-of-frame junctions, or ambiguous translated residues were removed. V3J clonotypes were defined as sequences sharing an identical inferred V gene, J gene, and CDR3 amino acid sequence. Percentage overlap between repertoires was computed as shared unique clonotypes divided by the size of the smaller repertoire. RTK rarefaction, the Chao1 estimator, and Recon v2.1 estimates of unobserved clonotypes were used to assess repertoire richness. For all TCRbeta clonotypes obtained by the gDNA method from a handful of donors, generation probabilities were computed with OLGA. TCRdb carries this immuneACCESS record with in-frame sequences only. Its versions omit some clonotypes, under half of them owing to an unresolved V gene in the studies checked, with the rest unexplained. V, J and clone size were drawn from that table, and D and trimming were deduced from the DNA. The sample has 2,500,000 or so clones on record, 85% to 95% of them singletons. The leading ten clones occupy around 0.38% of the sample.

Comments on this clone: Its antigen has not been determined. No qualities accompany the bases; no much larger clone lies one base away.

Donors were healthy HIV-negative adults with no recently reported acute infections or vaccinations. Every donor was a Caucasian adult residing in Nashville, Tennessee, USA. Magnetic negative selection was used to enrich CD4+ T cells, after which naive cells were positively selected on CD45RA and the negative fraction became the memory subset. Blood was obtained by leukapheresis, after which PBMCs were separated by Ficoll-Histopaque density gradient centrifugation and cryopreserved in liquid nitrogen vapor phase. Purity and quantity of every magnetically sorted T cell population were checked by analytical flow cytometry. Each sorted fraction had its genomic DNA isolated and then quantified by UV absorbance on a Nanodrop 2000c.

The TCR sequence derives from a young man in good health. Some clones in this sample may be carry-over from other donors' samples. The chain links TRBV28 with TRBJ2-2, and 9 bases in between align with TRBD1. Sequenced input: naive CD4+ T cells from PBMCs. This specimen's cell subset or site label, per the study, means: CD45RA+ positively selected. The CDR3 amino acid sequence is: CASSLPGTGSRGELFF. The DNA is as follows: TGTGCCAGCAGTTTGCCCGGGACAGGGTCCCGCGGGGAGCTGTTTTTT.